This record covers a single TCR beta chain. The assay was immunoSEQ multiplex PCR, and TCRdb's table has in-frame clones only and misses some. The sample records 70,000 or so clones, roughly 92% being singletons. The sample originates from a study of control samples from healthy donors and cancer patients. Germline V gene sequence: CDR1 SGHRS, CDR2 YFSETQ. The CDR3 length is 15 residues. V shed 1 base and J shed 3 bases, with 8 bases lying between them. The clonotype comes from a woman aged 40 to 49 in good health. The rearrangement joins TRBV5-1 to TRBJ1-6; no clear D gene. The sample consisted of blood. CDR3 DNA: TGCGCCAGCAGCTTGTCCGGCGACTATAATTCACCCCTCCACTTT. Its protein is CASSLSGDYNSPLHF.